This T cell receptor beta chain was sequenced during a study of blood T cell repertoires in COVID-19. The CDR3 extends over 15 amino acids. Trimming cost V 2 bases and J 7 bases, with 15 bases left between them. Germline CDR1 reads GTSNPN; CDR2 reads SVGIG (reference sequence). Participant reports of clinical history set cohort assignment. Produced via immunoSEQ multiplex PCR; TCRdb's table is partial and in-frame only. Of 350,000 to 500,000 clones listed, around nine tenths were seen once; the top ten hold about 1.4%. The sequencing input was PBMCs or T cells enriched from blood (not recorded which). The clonotype originates from a woman between 18 and 29 years old who had been exposed to COVID-19. This chain links TRBV30 with TRBJ1-6, with a tentative D call TRBD1 (5 bases). CDR3 bases: TGTGCCTGGAGTCTGGGGGGGATCCCCAATTCACCCCTCCACTTT. It translates to CAWSLGGIPNSPLHF.